This entry is about one T cell receptor beta chain. The specificity of this receptor is unknown. The record has no base qualities; no much larger clone is one base away. The source of the sample is a study of cytomegalovirus exposure and HLA in healthy donors (dated by TCRdb to between 2016 and 2019). Context from the whole study: An earlier analysis of several hundred of the donors reported approximately 270 Gb of sequence data and some 100 million unique TCR beta sequences from roughly 180 million T cells. The study aimed to test whether cataloging public T cell receptors could reveal signatures of past pathogen exposure. An earlier analysis of roughly 600 of the donors used high-throughput TCR beta sequencing to judge whether each TCR beta V gene segment behaved as functional or pseudogenic. The number of typed donors differed by locus: about 620-630 for A, B, C, DRB1 and DQB1; approximately 530 for DQA1; some 610 for DPA1; and some 450 for DPB1. Among roughly 400 genotyped donors of the cohort, an average of approximately 250,000 unique TCR beta nucleotide sequences were sequenced per donor, roughly 18% of them non-productive. An early release covering roughly 640 HLA-typed donors comprised about 300 gigabases of sequencing data and 85 million or so unique TCR sequences. Every repertoire in the discovery cohort had been generated on one and the same sequencing platform. Among the roughly 370 genotyped donors, around 81% belonged to the genetic ancestry cluster associated with self-reported Caucasian donors. Because of strong linkage in the cohort, five DR-DQ haplotypes were treated as single units for association and clustering. The T cell repertoires of under 750 subjects were profiled by immunosequencing and related to cytomegalovirus serostatus. To predict cytomegalovirus infection status, the study combined high-throughput TCR immunosequencing, statistical association of individual TCRs with disease status, and machine learning. A later analysis re-examined previously published TCR beta repertoires from hundreds of donors and added high-resolution HLA genotyping to investigate patterns of TCR occurrence. HLA typing covered class I and class II loci at four-digit resolution. Rather than using new phenotypic data, the later analysis identified candidate immune exposures from TCR beta sequences and from how often those sequences occurred across donors. A later genetic analysis used genome-wide SNP genotypes for 398 of the 666 donors, treating that subset as a discovery cohort. Besides the first cohort of more than 650 subjects, a separate validation cohort made up of 120 different subjects was used. Donor age, sex, ethnicity and CMV serostatus were compiled alongside the repertoire data.

The cohort comprised under 700 healthy bone marrow donors. All cohort members were sampled while nominally healthy, although unrecorded immune exposures were likely present. The donor was CMV seronegative and was included in the group of approximately 350 seronegative cohort members. Each donor provided a peripheral blood sample, and peripheral blood mononuclear cells were used for TCR beta sequencing. Genomic DNA extraction from the blood cell samples was performed with the Qiagen DNeasy Blood Extraction Kit. General conclusions and limits of the study: While some public TCRs were present in many individuals, most TCR sequences turned up only very rarely across donors. HLA typing was unavailable for some donors at each locus, so association tests used only the typed subset. A later genetic analysis reported fewer N-insertions in productive TCRs among donors in an Asian-associated ancestry cluster than the roughly 620-donor mean. According to a later analysis, most CMV-associated TCR beta chains appeared to be HLA-restricted, and the HLA associations seemed to be driven largely by CMV exposure. A further reported finding was that TCR beta sequences accurately predicted the HLA-A and HLA-B alleles for most subjects in the first cohort. Some IMGT-functional V segments, including TRBV6-2 and TRBV6-3, could not be told apart with the 87-base-pair reads, so those segments were excluded. Immune exposure information for the cohort was limited to CMV serostatus. An association between a missense DCLRE1C variant and V-gene and J-gene trimming of TCR beta chains was found in a later genetic analysis and replicated in an independent cohort. A total of 150 or so TCR beta chains were listed by the study as associated with cytomegalovirus. According to a later analysis, TCR association rates differed among HLA loci, with DRB1 alleles showing the most associated TCRs and HLA-C alleles showing the fewest. Specific HLA alleles were associated with 16,951 TCR beta sequences at a false discovery rate of 0.05 in a later analysis. Sequencing depth was assumed to be roughly uniform across donors in the presence/absence analyses, though that assumption may not hold. Because counts were too low, around 18 rarely observed V segments, including chromosome 9 orphons, were left out of the earlier analysis of 500 to 750 of the donors. According to a later analysis, parvovirus B19, influenza, CMV and Epstein-Barr virus appeared linked to several top co-occurrence clusters. Assigning TCR associations to individual alleles was difficult when HLA alleles, especially DR and DQ, strongly co-occurred. An earlier analysis of roughly 570 of the donors showed that most TCR beta V segments appeared in productive rearrangements either about 87% or about 30% of the time, which broadly matched IMGT annotations. A few of the identified cytomegalovirus-associated TCR beta chains were confirmed in vitro to be specific for cytomegalovirus antigens. This cohort had only TCR beta chains sequenced, and the lack of alpha or paired-chain data limited which features could be detected. In a later analysis, HLA-associated TCR beta chains were found to be more clonally expanded and to have lower generation probabilities than equally common non-associated chains. The authors suggested that the approach could potentially be extended to other disease states and immunological phenotypes. A cluster of highly shared sequence variants was judged likely to represent a technical artifact of the sequencing pipeline. Linkage disequilibrium might explain the correlated functional status among segregating V segments, but an unknown experimental factor could not be ruled out. The classifier was reported to diagnose cytomegalovirus status with high specificity and sensitivity in both the original and validation cohorts.

Receptors were amplified or captured by the immunoSEQ multiplex PCR assay. For the multiplex PCR, a mixture combining 60 forward primers for TCR Vbeta segments and 13 reverse primers for TCR Jbeta segments was used. A multiplex PCR assay on genomic DNA amplified the CDR3 region of rearranged TCR beta genes. Amplified TCR beta libraries were sequenced as 87-base-pair reads on the Illumina HiSeq System. The original pipeline was this. A later analysis tallied some 79 million unique TCR beta chains across the 550 to 850 repertoires, and around 12 million of those chains were shared by two or more donors. Raw reads were error-corrected and collapsed into unique sequences with a nearest-neighbor algorithm that merged closely related sequences to remove PCR and sequencing errors. CDR3 sequences were aligned to IMGT reference sequences to assign V, D and J gene segments. Each retained sequence needed at least a six-nucleotide match to both a V gene segment and a J gene segment. A rearrangement was called productive if the CDR3 had no stop codons and remained in frame with V and J, and every other rearrangement was called non-productive. Following IMGT convention, CDR3 was defined as the stretch from the second conserved V-encoded cysteine to the conserved J-encoded phenylalanine. In an earlier analysis of around 570 of the donors, sequences lacking an unambiguous match to a single V gene segment were excluded. In an earlier analysis of a few hundred of the donors, a V segment was called functional when productive rearrangements were above 56.7%, and segregating when the standard deviation between donors exceeded 5%. A statistical classification framework was built to diagnose cytomegalovirus status from the catalog of TCR beta chain sequences. A later analysis assigned V and J genes by comparing TCR nucleotide sequences with IMGT/GENE-DB human TR gene sequences. In a later analysis, CDR3 sequences and most-parsimonious VDJ recombination scenarios were assigned using the TCRdist pipeline. In a later analysis, each TCR beta chain was defined by its CDR3 amino acid sequence together with its V-gene family, and reads lacking a unique V-gene family were excluded. A later analysis removed 550 to 650 highly shared, low-generation-probability nucleotide sequences to deal with suspected cross-contamination and a sequencing artifact. For each public chain, a later analysis derived a clonal expansion index from normalized ranks of inferred template counts within each repertoire. In a later analysis, generation probabilities were computed with a VDJ recombination model fitted to out-of-frame rearrangements, and the resulting probabilities were checked against IGoR. A later analysis scored TCR-TCR, TCR-HLA and TCR-CMV co-occurrence with hypergeometric tests, applying a repertoire-size bias correction to TCR pairs. A later analysis estimated false discovery rates by permuting HLA or CMV assignments 20 times. In a later analysis, co-occurring TCRs were grouped with DBSCAN, and TCRdist sequence similarity was added when clustering was performed within HLA-allele-positive subsets. Co-occurrence clustering excluded repertoires with fewer than 30,000 or more than 120,000 public chains, plus five with anomalous nucleotide sharing. Imported from immuneACCESS, the table was reduced by TCRdb to in-frame sequences with V and J called. These copies leave out some clones; in studies compared against another copy, an unresolved V gene accounts for under half, and the cause of the remainder is not known. The V and J calls and clone size are taken from that table; D and trimming were inferred from the DNA. The sample includes about 200,000 clones, with about 88% observed a single time. The ten largest clones take up more than 0.25% of the sample.

The germline V gene specifies MNHNS as CDR1 and SASEGT as CDR2. V was cut back by 2 bases and J by 4 bases, leaving a gap of 17 bases between them. From the cysteine through the phenylalanine, the CDR3 covers 16 amino acids. The only DNA kept is the CDR3, 48 bases in frame from the first base. This receptor was identified in a woman in her thirties in good health and CMV-seronegative. Recombination linked TRBV6-1 to TRBJ2-5; TRBD1 is a possible D gene, resting on 5 matching bases. The specimen was PBMCs. CDR3 protein: CASSEWVGPGLETQYF. The DNA sequence follows: TGTGCCAGCAGTGAATGGGTGGGTCCAGGGTTAGAGACCCAGTACTTC.